Below are 27 T cell receptor beta chains sequenced from a single sample in a study of blood T cell repertoires in COVID-19. Sequencing was performed with immunoSEQ multiplex PCR; in TCRdb, only in-frame clones are kept and a portion is missing. The sample includes about half a million clones, 89% of them seen just once. The source material was peripheral blood. These receptors originate from a man aged 18 to 35 with COVID-19, enrolled during active disease.

This chain links TRBV19 with TRBJ2-7; TRBD2 aligns across 9 bases. CDR3 length equals 13 residues. Germline assignment: CDR1 LNHDA and CDR2 SQIVND (reference sequence). With 3 bases clipped from V and 6 bases from J, the junction kept 3 bases outside the gene matches. This CDR3 reads CASSMGLASEQYF. CDR3 in DNA: TGTGCCAGTAGTATGGGACTAGCTAGCGAGCAGTACTTC.

V and J are TRBV11-2 and TRBJ1-4, with no clear D. V dropped 2 bases and J dropped 8 bases, with 12 bases sitting between them. The CDR3 length is 14 residues. CDR1 SGHAT and CDR2 FQNNGV come from the germline V gene. For the CDR3, the DNA is TGTGCCAGCAGCTTAAGCAGGAACGGAGAAAAACTGTTTTTT. Translation gives CASSLSRNGEKLFF.

The rearrangement links TRBV7-8 to TRBJ1-6; possible D gene TRBD1, 5 bases. Trimming cost V 9 bases and J 7 bases, with 16 bases left between them. CDR3 length: 14 amino acids. From germline, CDR1 is SGHVS and CDR2 FQNEAQ. The CDR3: CASGQETLNSPLHF. CDR3 in DNA: TGTGCCAGTGGACAAGAGACCCTCAATTCACCCCTCCACTTT.

This chain joins TRBV7-2 and TRBJ2-5; 10 nucleotides agree with TRBD2. Germline CDR1 reads SGHTA; CDR2 reads FQGNSA. This CDR3 is 15 amino acids long. The trim removed 5 bases at V and 5 bases at J, leaving 8 bases unmatched. The DNA of the CDR3 is TGTGCCAGCAGCCCACAGGGACTAGCGTCGGAGACCCAGTACTTC. Amino acid sequence: CASSPQGLASETQYF.

This clone has a single count. The rearrangement uses TRBV4-1 and TRBJ2-4; a possible D gene is TRBD1 (5 bases). Germline CDR1 is MGHRA and CDR2 is YSYEKL. V lost 4 bases and J 0 bases, leaving 10 bases between the germline ends. CDR3 size: 15 residues. The CDR3, as DNA: TGCGCCAGCAGCCTGGGGCCCATAGCCAAAAACATTCAGTACTTC. Amino acids: CASSLGPIAKNIQYF.

J is TRBJ1-3 and V is TRBV3-1 (or the pseudogene TRBV3-2), with TRBD1 identical over 8 bases. CDR3 length: 15 residues. V gave up 4 bases and J gave up 7 bases; unmatched junction bases: 9. Looked up from germline, CDR1 is LGHDT and CDR2 is YNNKEL (reference sequence). The CDR3 here is CASSPMTGVRNTIYF. The CDR3 nucleotides read TGTGCCAGCAGCCCGATGACAGGGGTGAGGAACACCATATATTTT.

The V call is TRBV3-1 (or the pseudogene TRBV3-2), the J call TRBJ2-7; D remains ambiguous. CDR1 LGHDT and CDR2 YNNKEL come from the germline V gene (reference sequence). The ends were cut back, 1 base at V and 1 base at J, with 8 bases in the middle. There are 14 residues in the CDR3. The chain's CDR3 is CASSQVTASYEQYF. CDR3 DNA: TGTGCCAGCAGCCAAGTTACTGCTTCCTACGAGCAGTACTTC.

This clone was recorded only once. In DNA, the CDR3 is TGTGCCAGCAGTCGGACAGGAAGCTATGGCTACACCTTC. This translates into CASSRTGSYGYTF. The rearrangement links TRBV12-3 or TRBV12-4 to TRBJ1-2, with 7 bases matching TRBD1. Trimming at V came to 5 bases and at J to 4 bases, leaving 4 bases not matched to a gene. This CDR3 region has 13 residues.

The chain couples TRBV5-1 to TRBJ2-2; 9 bases are shared with TRBD1. The V gene's germline CDR1 is SGHRS and CDR2 YFSETQ. The CDR3 sequence is 18 residues long. J gave up 0 bases and V 4 bases, and 10 bases lay outside the gene matches. The CDR3 sequence: CASSLWGGQGANTGELFF. CDR3 DNA sequence: TGCGCCAGCAGCCTCTGGGGGGGACAGGGAGCGAACACCGGGGAGCTGTTTTTT.

The genes are TRBV27 and TRBJ1-1; D is unresolved. Trimming shortened V by 2 bases and J by 2 bases, and 6 bases separated the two germline ends. This CDR3 has 13 residues. Per germline, CDR1 MNHEY and CDR2 SMNVEV (reference sequence). The CDR3 is CASSLRSNTEAFF. CDR3 sequence (DNA): TGTGCCAGCAGTTTACGGTCAAACACTGAAGCTTTCTTT.

V and J are TRBV6-5 and TRBJ2-7, with no clear D. This CDR3 has 13 residues. CDR1 and CDR2 (germline): MNHEY, SVGAGI. V was clipped by 0 bases and J by 9 bases, with 12 bases between them. The CDR3, as DNA: TGTGCCAGCAGTTACTCGATGCAGGCCACGCAGTACTTC. The encoded protein is CASSYSMQATQYF.

The rearrangement joins TRBV19 to TRBJ1-4, with D possibly TRBD1 on 6 matching bases. Germline loops: CDR1 LNHDA, CDR2 SQIVND (reference sequence). This CDR3 region has 15 residues. Between the trimmed V and J ends, which lost 4 bases and 2 bases, there was a span of 11 bases. The chain's CDR3 is CASSTTGRTNEKLFF. CDR3 nucleotides: TGTGCCAGTAGTACAACAGGGCGGACTAATGAAAAACTGTTTTTT.

V gene TRBV29-1 combines with J gene TRBJ1-2; 7 nucleotides match TRBD1. Unmatched junction bases numbered 11, after V lost 6 bases and J lost 4 bases. The CDR3 runs 14 residues. Germline V gene sequence: CDR1 SQVTM, CDR2 ANQGSEA. The CDR3 loop is CSVVTGTEPYGYTF. The CDR3 DNA reads TGCAGCGTAGTAACCGGGACAGAGCCCTATGGCTACACCTTC.

The chain employs TRBV7-9 and TRBJ2-2; perhaps TRBD2 as D (6 bases). Germline V CDR1 and CDR2: SEHNR, FQNEAQ (reference sequence). The germline V and J ends were trimmed by 0 bases and 6 bases, with 8 bases remaining between them. This CDR3 is 14 amino acids long. The chain's CDR3 is CASSLAGGPGELFF. CDR3 nucleotides: TGTGCCAGCAGCTTAGCGGGGGGTCCCGGGGAGCTGTTTTTT.

The chain uses TRBV11-3 and TRBJ2-1, with TRBD2 matching 7 bases. CDR1 and CDR2 (germline): SGHNT, YENEEA. Trimming cost V 4 bases and J 8 bases; bases outside gene matches: 20. The CDR3 extends over 18 amino acids. The CDR3 DNA reads as TGTGCCAGCAGCTCCCGAAGCACAAGCGGGAATAACTGGGATGAGCAGTTCTTC. Residues: CASSSRSTSGNNWDEQFF.

The genes are TRBV5-8 and TRBJ1-5, with D possibly being TRBD1 (5 bases). The CDR3 runs 17 residues. V was trimmed by 2 bases and J by 0 bases, leaving 15 bases between them. In germline, CDR1 is SGHTS, CDR2 YDEGEE. CDR3 nucleotide sequence: TGTGCCAGCAGCTTCCCCCCAGGGACTTATAGCAATCAGCCCCAGCATTTT. It encodes CASSFPPGTYSNQPQHF.

V usage is TRBV3-1 (or the pseudogene TRBV3-2) and J usage is TRBJ2-1; TRBD2 agrees at 7 bases. The V and J ends lost 3 bases and 10 bases, in that order; junction bases with no gene match: 18. CDR1 is LGHDT, CDR2 YNNKEL, per germline (reference sequence). The CDR3 has 17 amino acids. Here the CDR3 DNA reads TGTGCCAGCAGCCACCCCGGGGGGTCTAGTGGGAGCAGGGAGCAGTTCTTC. Translating it yields CASSHPGGSSGSREQFF.

The CDR3 coding sequence is TGTGCCAGCAGCCCGGCCCGGAGGCCGTTCAACGAGCAGTACTTC. Residues: CASSPARRPFNEQYF. The chain is built from TRBV5-6 and TRBJ2-7; a possible D gene is TRBD2 (5 bases). V lost 4 bases and J 5 bases, leaving 19 bases between the germline ends. CDR3 size: 15 residues. Germline CDR1 SGHDT, CDR2 YYEEEE.

V usage is TRBV21-1 and J usage is TRBJ2-5; the table assigns TRBD2, which was not confirmed against the DNA. TRBV21-1 is reported as a pseudogene. The CDR3 spans 15 residues. The DNA of the CDR3 is TGTGCCGGGGGTGGGGGACTAGCGGAATGGGAGACCCAGTACTTC. Encoded protein: CAGGGGLAEWETQYF.

The chain recombines TRBV6-5 with TRBJ2-3; D ambiguous. This CDR3 contains 14 residues. The germline V gene has CDR1 MNHEY and CDR2 SVGAGI. The ends were cut back, 0 bases at V and 10 bases at J, with 14 bases in the middle. CDR3 sequence: CASSYSLTAFAQYF. Written as DNA, the CDR3 is TGTGCCAGCAGTTACTCGCTTACAGCATTTGCGCAGTATTTT.

V and J are TRBV2 and TRBJ1-4, with 7 bases aligning to TRBD1. This CDR3 contains 15 residues. Looked up from germline, CDR1 is SNHLY and CDR2 is FYNNEI. V was clipped by 7 bases and J by 4 bases; unmatched bases: 9. As DNA, the CDR3 is TGTGCCAGCACAGCTAAGACAGGGCTTAATGAAAAACTGTTTTTT. It is translated as CASTAKTGLNEKLFF.

This clone has only one observation. The genes are TRBV19 and TRBJ1-5; D call uncertain. In germline, CDR1 is LNHDA, CDR2 SQIVND (reference sequence). Trimming stripped 3 bases from V and 4 bases from J, with 4 bases between. This CDR3 contains 12 residues. CDR3 sequence (DNA): TGTGCCAGTAGTATCTTTAATCAGCCCCAGCATTTT. Translating gives CASSIFNQPQHF.

The J gene is TRBJ2-2, the V gene TRBV4-2, with D perhaps TRBD2 (6 bases). Germline V CDR1 and CDR2: LGHNA, YNFKEQ. Trimming took off 1 base at V and 2 bases at J, with 11 bases between the two ends. This CDR3 contains 16 residues. CDR3 nucleotides: TGTGCCAGCAGCCAAGTCGGGCGGGGAAACACCGGGGAGCTGTTTTTT. It is translated as CASSQVGRGNTGELFF.

The V call is TRBV6-6, the J call TRBJ2-1, with 7 bases identical to TRBD2. Trimming cost V 0 bases and J 4 bases; bases outside gene matches: 6. Looked up from germline, CDR1 is MNHNY and CDR2 is SVGAGI (reference sequence). This CDR3 is 16 amino acids long. The CDR3 region has the DNA TGTGCCAGCAGTTACTCGTCCGGGGGGAAGTACAATGAGCAGTTCTTC. Translating it yields CASSYSSGGKYNEQFF.

The rearrangement uses TRBV7-6 and TRBJ2-3, with 9 bases fitting TRBD2. The CDR3 consists of 20 residues. V trimming: 2 bases; J trimming: 2 bases; junction bases outside the gene matches: 17. Germline CDR1 SGHVS, CDR2 FNYEAQ. As DNA, the CDR3 is TGTGCCAGCAGCTTATTTCCCGGTCGTCTAGCGGGACAAAACACAGATACGCAGTATTTT. As protein: CASSLFPGRLAGQNTDTQYF.

The gene calls are TRBV7-9 and TRBJ1-1; 8 positions agree with TRBD1. Germline values: CDR1 SEHNR, CDR2 FQNEAQ (reference sequence). The CDR3 runs to 15 residues. V lost 5 bases, J lost 10 bases, and 15 bases stayed unmatched. The CDR3 sequence is CASSPRGQADPGAFF. The CDR3 DNA follows: TGTGCCAGCAGCCCCCGGGGACAGGCAGATCCGGGAGCTTTCTTT.

The chain couples TRBV29-1 to TRBJ2-7; D is possibly TRBD2 (6 bases). Deletions cut 5 bases from V and 0 bases from J, with 14 bases between. The CDR3 extends over 14 amino acids. The germline V gene encodes CDR1 SQVTM and CDR2 ANQGSEA. The CDR3: CSVWEEPSSYEQYF. CDR3 DNA sequence: TGCAGCGTTTGGGAGGAACCAAGCTCCTACGAGCAGTACTTC.